The clone carrying this T cell receptor (beta chain) was seen only a few times. These data belong to a study of cytomegalovirus exposure and HLA in healthy donors. It was with 60 Vbeta and 13 Jbeta primers that the PCR ran. Profiling relied on immunoSEQ multiplex PCR, and the TCRdb table lists in-frame clones only, not all of them. The sample yields about 140,000 clones, 78% seen once. The receptor's source is a female donor in good health and CMV-seronegative. The sequenced sample was PBMCs.

The CDR3 DNA follows: TGCGCCAGCAGCTTGGAAGCCATCGTGAACACTGAAGCTTTCTTT. Protein: CASSLEAIVNTEAFF. V and J are TRBV5-1 and TRBJ1-1; the D is unclear. The V gene lost 0 bases and the J gene lost 0 bases, with 9 bases spanning the gap. CDR3 length: 15 amino acids. Germline lookup yields CDR1 SGHRS and CDR2 YFSETQ.